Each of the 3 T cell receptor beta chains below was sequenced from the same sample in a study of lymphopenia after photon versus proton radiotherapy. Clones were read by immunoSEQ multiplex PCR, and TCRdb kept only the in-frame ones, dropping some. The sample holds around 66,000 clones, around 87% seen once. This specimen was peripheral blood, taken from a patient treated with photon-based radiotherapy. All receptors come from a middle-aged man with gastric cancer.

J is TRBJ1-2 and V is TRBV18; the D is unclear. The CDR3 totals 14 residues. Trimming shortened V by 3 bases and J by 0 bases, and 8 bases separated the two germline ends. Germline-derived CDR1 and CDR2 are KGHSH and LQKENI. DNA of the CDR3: TGTGCCAGCTCACCTAAGGAAGCTAACTATGGCTACACCTTC. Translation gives CASSPKEANYGYTF.

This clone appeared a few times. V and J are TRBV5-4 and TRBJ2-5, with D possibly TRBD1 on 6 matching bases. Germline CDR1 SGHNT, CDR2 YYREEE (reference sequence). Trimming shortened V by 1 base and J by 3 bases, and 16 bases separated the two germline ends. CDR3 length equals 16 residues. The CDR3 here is CASSLRAGASKETQYF. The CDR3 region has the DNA TGTGCCAGCAGCTTGCGGGCAGGGGCGAGTAAAGAGACCCAGTACTTC.

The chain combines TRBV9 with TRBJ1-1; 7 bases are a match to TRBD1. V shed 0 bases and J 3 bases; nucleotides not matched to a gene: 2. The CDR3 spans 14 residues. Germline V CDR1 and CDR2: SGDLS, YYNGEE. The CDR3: CASSVAGQDTEAFF. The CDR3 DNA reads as TGTGCCAGCAGCGTAGCCGGACAGGACACTGAAGCTTTCTTT.